These 5 T cell receptor beta chains were sequenced from one sample in a study of shared clonotypes between healthy human individuals. Profiled with immunoSEQ multiplex PCR; TCRdb holds only in-frame clones, not every one. This table has under 550,000 clones, around 96% appearing once. The sample comprised naive CD4+ T cells sorted from blood. Documented subset: CD45RA+ positively selected. Receptor source: a woman aged 25-40 years in good health.

The rearrangement uses TRBV6-5 and TRBJ1-1, with 8 bases fitting TRBD1. CDR1 and CDR2 from the germline V gene are MNHEY and SVGAGI. The CDR3 has 13 amino acids. The trim removed 6 bases at V and 11 bases at J, leaving 11 bases unmatched. The CDR3 sequence: CASRGDRLLSAFF. The CDR3 bases are TGTGCCAGCAGAGGGGACAGGCTGCTTTCGGCTTTCTTT.

This clone was picked up a small number of times. The V call is TRBV30, the J call TRBJ2-7; 9 bases are a match to TRBD2. J was trimmed by 9 bases and V by 5 bases; bases with no gene match: 5. Germline lookup yields CDR1 GTSNPN and CDR2 SVGIG (reference sequence). The CDR3 runs 11 residues. CDR3 region: CAWVIAGAQYF. The CDR3 DNA sequence: TGTGCCTGGGTTATAGCGGGAGCGCAGTACTTC.

The chain employs TRBV21-1 and TRBJ1-5. TRBV21-1 is a listed pseudogene. The CDR3 runs 15 residues. CDR3 sequence: CARQGAGFGNQPQHF. The CDR3, as DNA: TGTGCCCGCCAAGGAGCGGGATTTGGCAATCAGCCCCAGCATTTT.

The chain has TRBV28 and TRBJ2-4, with D tentatively TRBD1 or TRBD2 (5 bases each). The CDR3 length is 15 residues. Germline V lookup: CDR1 MDHEN, CDR2 SYDVKM. V lost 5 bases and J lost 4, with 15 bases in between. CDR3 sequence: CASSLRDVAKNIQYF. The CDR3 region has the DNA TGTGCCAGCAGTCTAAGGGACGTAGCTAAAAACATTCAGTACTTC.

Turning to this clone: The sample carries other DNA sequences with the same CDR3. The V gene is TRBV27, the J gene TRBJ1-4; D may be TRBD1 (5 bases). The CDR3 contains 13 residues. Germline V gives CDR1 MNHEY, CDR2 SMNVEV (reference sequence). V shed 3 bases and J shed 6 bases, with 8 bases lying between them. The CDR3 region is CASSLRGDEKLFF. The CDR3 bases are TGTGCCAGCAGTTTGAGGGGAGATGAAAAACTGTTTTTT.